Listed below are T cell receptor beta chains from one sample, sequenced in a study of CD8 T cells in ankylosing spondylitis. TCRdb reprocessed the 5' RACE reads via MiXCR and lists one record per CDR3 protein. The sample contains more than 500,000 distinct CDR3 sequences, under 5.5% of which appear only once. Sequenced sample: blood, either unsorted or a sorted T cell fraction (not recorded which). These receptor sequences come from a male donor with ankylosing spondylitis. Each CDR3 is given without its conserved first and last residue.

len	v_gene	CDR3aa
12	TRBV5-1	ASRFRTNTGELF
12	TRBV7-2	ASSNGPNNQPQH
13	TRBV4-1	ASSLGVGRTGELF
12	TRBV5-1	ASSLRDNTDTQY
13	TRBV7-9	ASSRGPSGLDTQY
14	TRBV12-3/TRBV12-4	ASRWDRSSYNSPLH
9	TRBV10-3	AIRQGDEQY
13	TRBV15	ATSPRTGGNQPQH
11	TRBV6-6	ASSPGGTGELF
12	TRBV4-1	ASSPASGSYGYT
13	TRBV18	ASSPTGDGPSEQY
10	TRBV6-4	ASSDARSLYT
12	TRBV10-3	ALALMYSNQPQH
12	TRBV5-6	ASRPAKSRYEQY
13	TRBV4-3	ASSQVLAGTDTQY
13	TRBV15	ATSRVMGYNSPLH
14	TRBV7-6	ASSLGPSSAKNIQY
12	TRBV6-2/TRBV6-3	ASLSSGVNYGYT
13	TRBV25-1	ASSDSTGGGNTIY
11	TRBV7-9	ASSFAGSYEQY
12	TRBV7-8	ASSPPDRRRTQY
10	TRBV6-6	ASSYSSDTQY
14	TRBV4-2	ASSIGTGGSYNEQF
15	TRBV10-2	ASSWRIGTGGTMEQY
14	TRBV7-2	ASSPLAGALKDTQY
14	TRBV5-1	ASSYGTARGYNEQF
13	TRBV7-9	ASSAGQGGQETQY